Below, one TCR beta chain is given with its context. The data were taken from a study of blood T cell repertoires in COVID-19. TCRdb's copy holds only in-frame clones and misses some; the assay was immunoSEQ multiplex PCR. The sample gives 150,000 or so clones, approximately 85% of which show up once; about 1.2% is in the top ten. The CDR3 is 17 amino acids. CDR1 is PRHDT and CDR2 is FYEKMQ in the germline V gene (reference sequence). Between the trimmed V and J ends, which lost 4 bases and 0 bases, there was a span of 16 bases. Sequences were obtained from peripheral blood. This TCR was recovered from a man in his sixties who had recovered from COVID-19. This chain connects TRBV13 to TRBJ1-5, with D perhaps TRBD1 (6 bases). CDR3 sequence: CASSSRMSGVSNQPQHF. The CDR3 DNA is TGTGCCAGCAGCTCACGCATGTCAGGGGTTAGCAATCAGCCCCAGCATTTT.